This passage covers 15 T cell receptor beta chains from one sample sequenced in a study of T cells after yellow fever vaccination. TCRdb redid the calling of the 5' RACE reads with MiXCR, one entry per CDR3 protein. The sample has around 46,000 distinct CDR3 sequences; 6.8% are singletons. This specimen was CD8+ T cells not binding an NS4B(214-222) dextramer, sorted from PBMCs, taken 45 days after the yellow fever booster vaccination. The receptors shown here come from a man aged 30 to 39 who received the YFV17D yellow fever vaccine.

This clonotype was recorded many times. The chain joins TRBV5-1 to TRBJ2-1; 7 positions match TRBD2. V gave up 2 bases and J gave up 2 bases; unmatched junction bases: 4. Germline loops: CDR1 SGHRS, CDR2 YFSETQ. CDR3 length equals 15 residues. CDR3 nucleotide sequence: TGCGCCAGCAGCTTCGCTAGCGGTACCTACAATGAGCAGTTCTTC. It yields the protein CASSFASGTYNEQFF.

At least ten counts were recorded for this clonotype. The V gene is TRBV13, the J gene TRBJ2-7; the D gene is possibly TRBD2 (5 bases). The CDR3 loop spans 14 amino acids. CDR1 and CDR2 (germline): PRHDT, FYEKMQ (reference sequence). Trimming cost V 3 bases and J 2 bases, with 11 bases left between them. The CDR3 region has the DNA TGTGCCAGCAGCTTTTGGACTGACGCCTACGAGCAGTACTTC. Translated, it gives CASSFWTDAYEQYF.

There are many counts of this clonotype. This sequence joins TRBV27 and TRBJ1-4; D is unresolved. V dropped 0 bases and J dropped 2 bases, with 19 bases sitting between them. The CDR3 extends over 19 amino acids. The V gene's germline CDR1 is MNHEY and CDR2 SMNVEV (reference sequence). The CDR3 nucleotides read TGTGCCAGCAGTTTATCGAAGTCGGGGAGTCCAGTTACTAATGAAAAACTGTTTTTT. Translating it yields CASSLSKSGSPVTNEKLFF.

This clonotype was recorded at least ten times. DNA of the CDR3: TGCGCCAGCAGCCAAGGTCCGGGAGAGCCCACCGGGGAGCTGTTTTTT. Translating it yields CASSQGPGEPTGELFF. This chain connects TRBV4-3 to TRBJ2-2, with D perhaps matching TRBD2 (6 bases). Germline CDR1 is LGHNA and CDR2 is YSLEER. The CDR3 is 16 residues long. Between the trimmed V and J ends, which lost 1 base and 4 bases, there was a span of 13 bases.

A note on this clonotype: This may come from a read error, since a much larger clone is one base off. The chain is built from TRBV2 and TRBJ2-7; 7 nucleotides match TRBD1. This CDR3 is built from 14 residues. Germline V gene data show CDR1 as SNHLY and CDR2 as FYNNEI. The trim removed 9 bases at V and 7 bases at J, leaving 15 bases unmatched. This CDR3 reads CASETVTGLSEQYF. DNA for the CDR3: TGTGCCAGTGAGACCGTGACAGGGCTGAGTGAGCAGTACTTC.

The chain has TRBV7-9 and TRBJ2-1; the match to TRBD2 covers 12 bases. Germline V CDR1 and CDR2: SEHNR, FQNEAQ (reference sequence). V lost 7 bases and J lost 4; bases outside the gene matches: 8. The length of the CDR3 is 16 residues. The CDR3 DNA follows: TGTGCCAGCACCGCCCGGACTAGCGGGACTTACAATGAGCAGTTCTTC. Residues: CASTARTSGTYNEQFF.

This clonotype came up a few times. The V gene is TRBV6-5, the J gene TRBJ2-1; 7 nucleotides match TRBD1. Unmatched junction bases numbered 11, after V lost 2 bases and J lost 4 bases. Per germline, CDR1 MNHEY and CDR2 SVGAGI. CDR3 length equals 17 residues. The CDR3 DNA reads TGTGCCAGCAGTTACACCGAAACCGGGACAGAATACAATGAGCAGTTCTTC. It encodes CASSYTETGTEYNEQFF.

In its sample, this clonotype was seen many times. This chain's CDR3 is CASTPTSREETQYF. The CDR3 DNA sequence: TGTGCCAGCACCCCGACTAGCAGGGAAGAGACCCAGTACTTC. V is TRBV12-3 or TRBV12-4 and J is TRBJ2-5, with TRBD2 matching over 7 bases. V shed 7 bases and J 3 bases; nucleotides not matched to a gene: 8. This CDR3 is 14 amino acids long.

Of note for this clonotype: A much larger clone is a single base away; this may be a read error. The chain uses TRBV13 and TRBJ2-1; 10 positions match TRBD2. Germline values: CDR1 PRHDT, CDR2 FYEKMQ (reference sequence). Trimming removed 5 bases from V and 7 bases from J; junction bases left unmatched: 11. The CDR3 extends over 16 amino acids. Here the CDR3 reads CASSPISGRAPNEQFF. CDR3 coding DNA: TGTGCCAGCAGCCCTATCAGCGGGAGGGCACCGAATGAGCAGTTCTTC.

This clonotype was picked up many times. This sequence joins TRBV6-4 and TRBJ2-2, with D hard to call. Germline CDR1 is MRHNA and CDR2 is SNTAGT. The V end was cut by 2 bases, the J end by 4 bases, with 5 bases between. CDR3 length: 13 residues. Here the CDR3 DNA reads TGTGCCAGCAGTGACAGGGCCACCGGGGAGCTGTTTTTT. Residues: CASSDRATGELFF.

This clonotype was observed many times. The chain links TRBV12-3 or TRBV12-4 to TRBJ2-1, with D perhaps matching TRBD2 (6 bases). The germline V and J ends were trimmed by 5 bases and 6 bases, with 11 bases remaining between them. There are 13 residues in the CDR3. CDR3 coding DNA: TGTGCCAGCAGTCCCGGGACTGCCAATGAGCAGTTCTTC. Its translation: CASSPGTANEQFF.

A word on this clonotype: A much bigger clone sits one base away, suggesting this may be a read error. The chain's CDR3 is CASSGSLNEQFF. CDR3 coding DNA: TGTGCCAGCAGTGGGTCCCTCAATGAGCAGTTCTTC. The rearrangement links TRBV2 to TRBJ2-1; D remains ambiguous. The V end was cut by 4 bases, the J end by 6 bases, with 7 bases between. CDR3 length: 12 residues. In germline, CDR1 is SNHLY, CDR2 FYNNEI. Complete variable domain (other parts from reference TRBV2 and TRBJ2-1): EPEVTQTPSHQVTQMGQEVILRCVPISNHLYFYWYRQILGQKVEFLVSFYNNEISEKSEIFDDQFSVERPDGSNFTLKIRSTKLEDSAMYFCASSGSLNEQFFGPGTRLTVL.

In this sample, this clonotype turned up many times. V gene TRBV7-6 combines with J gene TRBJ2-3; D is ambiguous. In germline, CDR1 is SGHVS, CDR2 FNYEAQ. The CDR3 is made up of 12 amino acids. The V and J ends lost 3 bases and 4 bases respectively, with 5 bases between them. The CDR3 DNA reads TGTGCCAGCAGCTTCGCAGCAGATACGCAGTATTTT. It encodes CASSFAADTQYF.

In its sample, this clonotype was seen many times. The chain carries TRBV20-1 and TRBJ2-5, with 10 nucleotides matching TRBD2. V was clipped by 3 bases and J by 4 bases; unmatched bases: 11. The germline gives CDR1 DFQATT, CDR2 SNEGSKA (reference sequence). This CDR3 comprises 16 residues. DNA for the CDR3: TGCAGTGCTAGCACTCAGAGCGGGAGGGCCGGAGAGACCCAGTACTTC. This sequence encodes CSASTQSGRAGETQYF.

The rearrangement links TRBV9 to TRBJ2-7; the D is unclear. V was clipped by 1 base and J by 3 bases, with 14 bases between them. CDR3 length equals 15 residues. Germline-derived CDR1 and CDR2 are SGDLS and YYNGEE. CDR3 nucleotides: TGTGCCAGCAGCGTATCACAGAACCGAGGCTACGAGCAGTACTTC. It translates to CASSVSQNRGYEQYF.